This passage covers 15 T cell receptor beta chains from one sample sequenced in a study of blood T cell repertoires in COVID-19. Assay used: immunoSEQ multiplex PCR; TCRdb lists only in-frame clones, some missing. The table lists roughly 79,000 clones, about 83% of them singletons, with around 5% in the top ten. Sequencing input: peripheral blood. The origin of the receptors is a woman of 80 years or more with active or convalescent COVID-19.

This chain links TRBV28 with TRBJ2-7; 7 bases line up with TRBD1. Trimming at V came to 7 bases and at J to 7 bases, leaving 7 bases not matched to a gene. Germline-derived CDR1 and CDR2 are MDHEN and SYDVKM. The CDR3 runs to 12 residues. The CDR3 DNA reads TGTGCCAGCACCTTTACAGGGGATGAGCAGTACTTC. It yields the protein CASTFTGDEQYF.

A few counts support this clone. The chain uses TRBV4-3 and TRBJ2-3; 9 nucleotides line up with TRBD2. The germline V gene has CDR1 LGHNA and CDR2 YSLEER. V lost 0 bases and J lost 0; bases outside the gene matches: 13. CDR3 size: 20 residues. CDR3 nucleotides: TGCGCCAGCAGCCAAGATCTTATGACCAGCGGGAGGACGAGCACAGATACGCAGTATTTT. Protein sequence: CASSQDLMTSGRTSTDTQYF.

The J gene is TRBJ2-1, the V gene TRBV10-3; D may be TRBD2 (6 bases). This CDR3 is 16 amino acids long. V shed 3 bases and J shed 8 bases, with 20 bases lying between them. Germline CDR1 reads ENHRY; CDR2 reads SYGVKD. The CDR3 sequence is CAISDRTSLGSYEQFF. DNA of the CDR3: TGTGCCATCAGTGATCGAACTAGCTTGGGCTCCTATGAGCAGTTCTTC.

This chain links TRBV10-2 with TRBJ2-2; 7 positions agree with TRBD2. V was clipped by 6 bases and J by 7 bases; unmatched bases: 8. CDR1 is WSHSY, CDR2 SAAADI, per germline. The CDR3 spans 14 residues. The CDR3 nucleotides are TGCGCCAGCAGCAAAGGACTAGTGAACGGGGAGCTGTTTTTT. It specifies CASSKGLVNGELFF.

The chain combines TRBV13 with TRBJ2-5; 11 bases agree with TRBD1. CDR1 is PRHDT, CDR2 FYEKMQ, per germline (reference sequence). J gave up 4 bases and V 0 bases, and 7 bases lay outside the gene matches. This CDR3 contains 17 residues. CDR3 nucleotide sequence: TGTGCCAGCAGCTTAGGTGCGGGGACAGGGGGTGGAGAGACCCAGTACTTC. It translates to CASSLGAGTGGGETQYF.

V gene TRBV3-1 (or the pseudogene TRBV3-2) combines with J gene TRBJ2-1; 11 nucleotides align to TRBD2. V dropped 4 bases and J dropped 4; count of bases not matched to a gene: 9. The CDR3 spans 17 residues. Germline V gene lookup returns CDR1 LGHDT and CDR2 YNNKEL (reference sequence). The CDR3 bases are TGTGCCAGCAGCCCTCCCAAGACTAGCGGGATTTACAATGAGCAGTTCTTC. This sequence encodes CASSPPKTSGIYNEQFF.

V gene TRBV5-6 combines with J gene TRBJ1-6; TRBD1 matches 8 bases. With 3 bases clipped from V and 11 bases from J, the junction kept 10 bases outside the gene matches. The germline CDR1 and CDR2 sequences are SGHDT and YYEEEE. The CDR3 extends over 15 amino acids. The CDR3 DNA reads TGTGCCAGCAGCTACCGGGACAGGACCATGGCACCCCTCCACTTT. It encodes CASSYRDRTMAPLHF.

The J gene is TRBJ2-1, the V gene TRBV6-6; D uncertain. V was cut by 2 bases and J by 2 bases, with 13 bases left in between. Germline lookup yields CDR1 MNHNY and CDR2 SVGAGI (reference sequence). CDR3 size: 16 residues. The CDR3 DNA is TGTGCCAGCAGTTACCCCCAGGCAGCCGCCTACAATGAGCAGTTCTTC. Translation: CASSYPQAAAYNEQFF.

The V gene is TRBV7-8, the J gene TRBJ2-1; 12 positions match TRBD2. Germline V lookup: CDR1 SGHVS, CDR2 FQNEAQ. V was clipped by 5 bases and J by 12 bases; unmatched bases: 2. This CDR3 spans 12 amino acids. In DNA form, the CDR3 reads TGTGCCAGCAGCCCGACTAGCGGGAGGCAGTTCTTC. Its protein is CASSPTSGRQFF. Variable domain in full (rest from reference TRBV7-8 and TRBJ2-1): GAGVSQSPRYKVAKRGQDVALRCDPISGHVSLFWYQQALGQGPEFLTYFQNEAQLDKSGLPSDRFFAERPEGSVSTLKIQRTQQEDSAVYLCASSPTSGRQFFGPGTRLTVL.

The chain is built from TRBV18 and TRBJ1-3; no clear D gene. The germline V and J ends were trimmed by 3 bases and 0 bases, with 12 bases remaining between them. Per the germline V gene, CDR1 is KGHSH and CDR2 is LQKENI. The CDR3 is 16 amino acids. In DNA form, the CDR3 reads TGTGCCAGCTCACCGGGCAGGTCCATCTCTGGAAACACCATATATTTT. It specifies CASSPGRSISGNTIYF.

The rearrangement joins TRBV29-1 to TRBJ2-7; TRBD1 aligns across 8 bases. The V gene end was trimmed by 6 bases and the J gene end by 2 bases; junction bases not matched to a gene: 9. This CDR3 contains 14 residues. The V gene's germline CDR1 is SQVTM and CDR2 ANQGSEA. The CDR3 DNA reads TGCAGCGTGCCGGACAGGGTGAATCCCTACGAGCAGTACTTC. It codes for CSVPDRVNPYEQYF.

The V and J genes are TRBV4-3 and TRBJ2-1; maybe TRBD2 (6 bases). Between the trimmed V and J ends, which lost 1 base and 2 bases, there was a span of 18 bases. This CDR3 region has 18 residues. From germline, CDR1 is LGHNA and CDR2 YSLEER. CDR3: CASSQGDVSTGAYNEQFF. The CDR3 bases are TGCGCCAGCAGCCAAGGCGATGTAAGCACGGGAGCCTACAATGAGCAGTTCTTC.

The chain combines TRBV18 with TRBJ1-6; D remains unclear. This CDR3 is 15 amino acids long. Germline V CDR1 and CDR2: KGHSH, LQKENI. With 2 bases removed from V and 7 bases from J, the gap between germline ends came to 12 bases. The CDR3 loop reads CASSPTATWNSPLHF. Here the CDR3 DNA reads TGTGCCAGCTCACCAACTGCTACGTGGAATTCACCCCTCCACTTT.

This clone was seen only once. CDR3 sequence reads: CASSYSTLAGDYEQYF. CDR3 DNA: TGTGCCAGCAGTTACTCGACTCTAGCGGGGGACTACGAGCAGTACTTC. The gene calls are TRBV6-2 or TRBV6-3 and TRBJ2-7, with TRBD2 matching 10 bases. Germline V gives CDR1 MNHEY, CDR2 SVGEGT. The CDR3 consists of 16 residues. J gave up 3 bases and V 0 bases, and 5 bases lay outside the gene matches.

The CDR3 nucleotides read TGTGCCAGCAGTTTGGACCAGGGGAACAATCAGCCCCAGCATTTT. Translated, it gives CASSLDQGNNQPQHF. The J gene is TRBJ1-5, the V gene TRBV6-5; possible D gene TRBD1, 6 bases. Germline assignment: CDR1 MNHEY and CDR2 SVGAGI. Trimming removed 4 bases from V and 3 bases from J, with 13 bases in between. The CDR3 consists of 15 residues.